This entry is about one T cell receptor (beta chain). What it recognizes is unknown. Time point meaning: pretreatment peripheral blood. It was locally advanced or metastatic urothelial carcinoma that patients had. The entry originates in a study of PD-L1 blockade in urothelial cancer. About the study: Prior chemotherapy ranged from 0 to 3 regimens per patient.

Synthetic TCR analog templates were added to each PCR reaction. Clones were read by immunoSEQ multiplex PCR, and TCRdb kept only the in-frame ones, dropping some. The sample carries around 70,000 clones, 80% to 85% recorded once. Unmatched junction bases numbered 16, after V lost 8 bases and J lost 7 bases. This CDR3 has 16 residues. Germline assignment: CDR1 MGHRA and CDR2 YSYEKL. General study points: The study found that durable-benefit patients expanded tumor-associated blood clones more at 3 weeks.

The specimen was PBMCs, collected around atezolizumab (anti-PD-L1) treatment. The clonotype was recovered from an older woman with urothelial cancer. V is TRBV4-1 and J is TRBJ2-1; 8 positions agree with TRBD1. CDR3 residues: CASLPGGQGASNEQFF. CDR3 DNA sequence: TGCGCCAGCTTGCCAGGGGGTCAGGGGGCGAGTAATGAGCAGTTCTTC.